A single sample gave rise to the 31 T cell receptor beta chains below, sequenced in a study of blood T cell repertoires in COVID-19. The data were produced by immunoSEQ multiplex PCR, yet TCRdb's version contains in-frame clones alone and is incomplete. The table lists about 230,000 clones, 80% to 90% of them singletons. Sequenced sample: peripheral blood. These receptors were obtained from a man between 35 and 55 years old with active or convalescent COVID-19.

The V call is TRBV19, the J call TRBJ2-2; 8 nucleotides align to TRBD2. The ends lost 0 bases at V and 7 bases at J; junction bases unmatched: 13. CDR3 length: 18 amino acids. Germline CDR1 is LNHDA and CDR2 is SQIVND (reference sequence). CDR3 amino acids: CASSIDSGVPFGGGELFF. In DNA, the CDR3 is TGTGCCAGTAGTATAGATAGCGGGGTGCCCTTTGGTGGCGGGGAGCTGTTTTTT.

The V gene is TRBV11-2, the J gene TRBJ2-3; TRBD1 matches at 12 bases. CDR1 and CDR2 from the germline V gene are SGHAT and FQNNGV. Unmatched junction bases numbered 5, after V lost 6 bases and J lost 4 bases. The CDR3 is 15 residues long. The CDR3 coding sequence is TGTGCCAGCAGGTCCGGGACAGGGGGCCCAGATACGCAGTATTTT. Translation: CASRSGTGGPDTQYF.

This sequence joins TRBV6-1 and TRBJ1-2; possibly TRBD1 for D (6 bases). The CDR3 is 15 residues long. Germline assignment: CDR1 MNHNS and CDR2 SASEGT. The germline V and J ends were trimmed by 1 base and 0 bases, with 9 bases remaining between them. Here the CDR3 reads CASSEGQGTNYGYTF. For the CDR3, the DNA is TGTGCCAGCAGTGAAGGGCAGGGGACTAACTATGGCTACACCTTC.

Regarding this clone: Other DNA variants within this sample encode the same CDR3. This chain uses TRBV6-5 with TRBJ2-7; 10 bases line up with TRBD1. CDR3 length: 15 residues. Germline CDR1 MNHEY, CDR2 SVGAGI. The J segment lost 0 bases and the V segment lost 2 bases, leaving 1 base of the junction unmatched. The CDR3 region has the DNA TGTGCCAGCAGTTACCGGGACAGGGGCTCCTACGAGCAGTACTTC. Its translation: CASSYRDRGSYEQYF.

V is TRBV24-1 and J is TRBJ2-5; the D is unclear. The germline V gene encodes CDR1 KGHDR and CDR2 SFDVKD. V was pared by 2 bases and J by 7 bases, with 10 bases between. This CDR3 has 13 residues. The CDR3 DNA follows: TGTGCCACCAGTGATTCCACTCTTCGGACCCAGTACTTC. Protein product: CATSDSTLRTQYF.

About this clone itself: Likely a read error: the CDR3 ends without its conserved phenylalanine or tryptophan. It is unclear where the CDR3 begins or ends on the DNA, so no DNA is shown, and the CDR3 is as TCRdb lists it. The chain couples TRBV6-5 to TRBJ1-2; the table assigns TRBD1, which was not confirmed against the DNA. CDR1 is MNHEY, CDR2 SVGAGI, per germline. Ends included, the CDR3 has 12 residues. The CDR3 is CASSSVRDRGRI.

The sample holds many counts of this clone. The rearrangement joins TRBV2 to TRBJ2-6; 8 bases are a match to TRBD1. Germline lookup yields CDR1 SNHLY and CDR2 FYNNEI. V dropped 5 bases and J dropped 0; count of bases not matched to a gene: 15. The CDR3 length is 20 residues. CDR3 residues: CASSSPVDRGSNSGANVLTF. In DNA, the CDR3 is TGTGCCAGCAGTTCGCCCGTTGACAGGGGATCGAACTCTGGGGCCAACGTCCTGACTTTC.

The gene calls are TRBV5-4 and TRBJ1-6; D might be TRBD1 (5 bases). V was pared by 1 base and J by 8 bases, with 13 bases between. The germline CDR1 and CDR2 sequences are SGHNT and YYREEE (reference sequence). The CDR3 loop spans 15 amino acids. The CDR3 region is CASSLLTGTHSPLHF. The CDR3 coding sequence is TGTGCCAGCAGCTTGTTAACAGGAACTCATTCACCCCTCCACTTT. The variable domain in full, completed from reference TRBV5-4 and TRBJ1-6, reads ETGVTQSPTHLIKTRGQQVTLRCSSQSGHNTVSWYQQALGQGPQFIFQYYREEENGRGNFPPRFSGLQFPNYSSELNVNALELDDSALYLCASSLLTGTHSPLHFGNGTRLTVT.

This chain connects TRBV5-4 to TRBJ2-1; TRBD2 might be the D (7 bases). The CDR3 spans 14 residues. Per the germline V gene, CDR1 is SGHNT and CDR2 is YYREEE (reference sequence). V was trimmed by 1 base and J by 7 bases, leaving 12 bases between them. DNA of the CDR3: TGTGCCAGCAGCTTGCTGGGGGGGGCTAATGAGCAGTTCTTC. It encodes CASSLLGGANEQFF. The full variable domain, rest sourced from reference TRBV5-4 and TRBJ2-1, is ETGVTQSPTHLIKTRGQQVTLRCSSQSGHNTVSWYQQALGQGPQFIFQYYREEENGRGNFPPRFSGLQFPNYSSELNVNALELDDSALYLCASSLLGGANEQFFGPGTRLTVL.

This chain uses TRBV2 with TRBJ2-5; 7 bases map to TRBD2. Germline CDR1 SNHLY, CDR2 FYNNEI. V shed 5 bases, J shed 4 bases, and the junction held 7 bases outside the gene matches. The CDR3 has 14 residues. The DNA of the CDR3 is TGTGCCAGCAGTCCTTATGGGGGGGGAGAGACCCAGTACTTC. Its protein is CASSPYGGGETQYF.

V is TRBV5-4 and J is TRBJ1-1; 7 bases match TRBD1. This CDR3 comprises 15 residues. Germline CDR1 is SGHNT and CDR2 is YYREEE (reference sequence). V lost 3 bases, J lost 6 bases, and 11 bases stayed unmatched. This CDR3 reads CASSSPTGSRSEAFF. CDR3 DNA: TGTGCCAGCAGCTCCCCGACAGGGAGTAGGTCTGAAGCTTTCTTT.

The chain has TRBV6-5 and TRBJ2-7; 7 nucleotides match TRBD1. Germline V CDR1 and CDR2: MNHEY, SVGAGI. This CDR3 region has 16 residues. V was pared by 0 bases and J by 5 bases, with 10 bases of the junction left unmatched. The CDR3 here is CASSYSGGDRWDEQYF. The CDR3, as DNA: TGTGCCAGCAGTTACTCAGGGGGCGACAGATGGGACGAGCAGTACTTC.

The rearrangement uses TRBV2 and TRBJ1-3; possibly TRBD1 for D (6 bases). V lost 7 bases and J lost 8, with 12 bases in between. Germline values: CDR1 SNHLY, CDR2 FYNNEI. CDR3 length: 12 residues. The chain's CDR3 is CASTFRGHTIYF. Written as DNA, the CDR3 is TGTGCCAGCACCTTCAGGGGTCACACCATATATTTT.

The rearrangement links TRBV27 to TRBJ2-3; D is ambiguous. V was cut by 5 bases and J by 4 bases, with 13 bases left in between. Germline loops: CDR1 MNHEY, CDR2 SMNVEV (reference sequence). There are 14 residues in the CDR3. The CDR3 region is CASSPFSSPDTQYF. The CDR3 region has the DNA TGTGCCAGCAGTCCCTTTAGCAGTCCAGATACGCAGTATTTT.

This clone came up a few times. V is TRBV27 and J is TRBJ1-2; TRBD1 agrees at 9 bases. Germline V lookup: CDR1 MNHEY, CDR2 SMNVEV (reference sequence). J gave up 6 bases and V 5 bases, and 7 bases lay outside the gene matches. CDR3 length: 14 amino acids. CDR3 nucleotide sequence: TGTGCCAGCAGTAGGGGACAGGGTGTGGATGGCTACACCTTC. Residues: CASSRGQGVDGYTF.

The rearrangement uses TRBV6-5 and TRBJ2-5; tentatively, D is TRBD2 (6 bases). Germline V CDR1 and CDR2: MNHEY, SVGAGI. V lost 8 bases, J lost 2 bases, and 12 bases lay in between. This CDR3 has 13 residues. In DNA, the CDR3 is TGTGCCAGCCGGCTGGGAGGACAAGAGACCCAGTACTTC. Protein: CASRLGGQETQYF.

This clone was detected only once. The chain combines TRBV28 with TRBJ1-2; 10 nucleotides agree with TRBD1. J was trimmed by 6 bases and V by 6 bases; bases with no gene match: 4. In germline, CDR1 is MDHEN, CDR2 SYDVKM. This CDR3 comprises 13 residues. This CDR3 reads CASRPGTGDGYTF. The CDR3 DNA reads TGTGCCAGCAGACCCGGGACAGGGGATGGCTACACCTTC.

CDR3 sequence (DNA): TGTGCCACTTCCCCTGGGGCCAACGTCCTGACTTTC. Its translation: CATSPGANVLTF. V gene TRBV19 combines with J gene TRBJ2-6, with unresolved D. The CDR3 runs 12 residues. Germline-derived CDR1 and CDR2 are LNHDA and SQIVND (reference sequence). The V and J ends lost 10 bases and 2 bases respectively, with 6 bases between them.

This chain links TRBV5-1 with TRBJ1-2; tentatively, D is TRBD1 (5 bases). The germline V and J ends were trimmed by 1 base and 5 bases, with 12 bases remaining between them. The CDR3 spans 14 residues. Germline lookup yields CDR1 SGHRS and CDR2 YFSETQ. The CDR3 spells CASSLSGILYGYTF. The CDR3 nucleotides read TGCGCCAGCAGCTTGTCAGGGATATTATATGGCTACACCTTC.

The CDR3 nucleotides are TGTGCCAGCAGTTACTCGAGGGATAATTCACCCCTCCACTTT. Residues: CASSYSRDNSPLHF. J is TRBJ1-6 and V is TRBV6-5, with D unresolved. The germline V and J ends were trimmed by 0 bases and 5 bases, with 5 bases remaining between them. The length of the CDR3 is 14 residues. Germline-derived CDR1 and CDR2 are MNHEY and SVGAGI.

The V and J genes are TRBV30 and TRBJ2-3; the match to TRBD1 covers 9 bases. With 3 bases clipped from V and 3 bases from J, the junction kept 13 bases outside the gene matches. The CDR3 has 17 residues. Germline V gives CDR1 GTSNPN, CDR2 SVGIG (reference sequence). CDR3 region: CAWSGASGTGRTDTQYF. The CDR3 DNA reads as TGTGCCTGGAGCGGGGCTTCCGGGACAGGGAGAACAGATACGCAGTATTTT.

The V gene is TRBV2, the J gene TRBJ1-6, with 8 bases lining up with TRBD1. Trimming at V came to 6 bases and at J to 9 bases, leaving 10 bases not matched to a gene. CDR1 SNHLY and CDR2 FYNNEI come from the germline V gene. This CDR3 spans 15 amino acids. CDR3 in amino acids: CASRGYTGGGSPLHF. CDR3 nucleotides: TGTGCCAGCAGGGGATATACAGGGGGTGGTTCACCCCTCCACTTT.

The sample holds a few counts of this clone. The chain joins TRBV30 to TRBJ1-3; D ambiguous. Trimming cost V 2 bases and J 2 bases, with 4 bases left between them. This CDR3 is built from 12 residues. CDR1 GTSNPN and CDR2 SVGIG come from the germline V gene (reference sequence). For the CDR3, the DNA is TGTGCCTGGAGTTATGCTGGAAACACCATATATTTT. Amino acids: CAWSYAGNTIYF.

The chain recombines TRBV29-1 with TRBJ1-3, with unresolved D. Trimming cost V 7 bases and J 0 bases, with 13 bases left between them. Germline V gene data show CDR1 as SQVTM and CDR2 as ANQGSEA. The CDR3 is 14 residues long. The CDR3: CSAELATSGNTIYF. CDR3 DNA: TGCAGCGCCGAATTAGCCACCTCTGGAAACACCATATATTTT.

The chain combines TRBV5-4 with TRBJ1-1; 9 positions agree with TRBD1. The CDR3 extends over 15 amino acids. Unmatched junction bases numbered 5, after V lost 2 bases and J lost 3 bases. Per germline, CDR1 SGHNT and CDR2 YYREEE (reference sequence). The CDR3: CASSFPTGGDTEAFF. The DNA for the CDR3 is TGTGCCAGCAGCTTCCCGACAGGGGGGGACACTGAAGCTTTCTTT.

The chain employs TRBV2 and TRBJ2-7; 8 nucleotides agree with TRBD1. Germline assignment: CDR1 SNHLY and CDR2 FYNNEI. The CDR3 consists of 14 residues. V lost 5 bases, J lost 3 bases, and 6 bases stayed unmatched. This CDR3 reads CASSPQGGLYEQYF. CDR3 sequence (DNA): TGTGCCAGCAGTCCACAGGGGGGCCTCTACGAGCAGTACTTC. The variable domain in full, completed from reference TRBV2 and TRBJ2-7, reads EPEVTQTPSHQVTQMGQEVILRCVPISNHLYFYWYRQILGQKVEFLVSFYNNEISEKSEIFDDQFSVERPDGSNFTLKIRSTKLEDSAMYFCASSPQGGLYEQYFGPGTRLTVT.

The chain combines TRBV25-1 with TRBJ1-3; TRBD1 is a possible D gene (5 bases). Germline CDR1 is MGHDK and CDR2 is SYGVNS. This CDR3 is 16 amino acids long. Trimming cost V 3 bases and J 2 bases, with 14 bases left between them. The CDR3 spells CASSDFDSYPGNTIYF. CDR3 sequence (DNA): TGTGCCAGCAGTGACTTCGACAGTTACCCTGGAAACACCATATATTTT.

J is TRBJ2-7 and V is TRBV6-2 or TRBV6-3, with D uncertain. V gave up 2 bases and J gave up 0 bases, with 8 bases separating them. Germline CDR1 and CDR2: MNHEY and SVGEGT. The CDR3 is made up of 14 amino acids. The CDR3 reads CASSYRQVSYEQYF. The CDR3 DNA reads as TGTGCCAGCAGTTACCGGCAGGTCTCCTACGAGCAGTACTTC.

In regard to this clone: Additional DNA sequences in this sample encode the identical CDR3. This rearrangement joins TRBV7-9 to TRBJ1-1, with a possible D match to TRBD1 (6 bases). The germline CDR1 and CDR2 sequences are SEHNR and FQNEAQ (reference sequence). V was shortened by 3 bases and J by 3 bases, with 8 bases between the two germline ends. The CDR3 is 13 amino acids. CDR3 residues: CASSFPGDTEAFF. Written as DNA, the CDR3 is TGTGCCAGCAGCTTCCCAGGGGACACTGAAGCTTTCTTT.

This chain links TRBV3-1 (or the pseudogene TRBV3-2) with TRBJ2-1; possible D gene TRBD1, 6 bases. The germline gives CDR1 LGHDT, CDR2 YNNKEL (reference sequence). V was shortened by 5 bases and J by 3 bases, with 14 bases between the two germline ends. This CDR3 comprises 15 residues. The CDR3 bases are TGTGCCAGCAGCGGACAAGGACAGAGCTACAATGAGCAGTTCTTC. Amino acids: CASSGQGQSYNEQFF.

V usage is TRBV25-1 and J usage is TRBJ2-1; D possibly corresponds to TRBD1 (6 bases). Germline V gene sequence: CDR1 MGHDK, CDR2 SYGVNS. Trimming cost V 7 bases and J 2 bases, with 9 bases left between them. This CDR3 is built from 13 residues. This chain's CDR3 is CASKQGTYNEQFF. The CDR3 DNA sequence: TGTGCCAGCAAACAGGGTACCTACAATGAGCAGTTCTTC.